This TCR beta chain was obtained from a study of T cell responses to AZD1222 COVID-19 vaccine (dated by TCRdb to the early 2020s). Background for the entire study: TCR sequencing covered about 230 trial participants: 200 to 220 given two doses of AZD1222 and about 26 given two doses of MenACWY control vaccine. Enrollment into the trials was organized by age into subgroups of 18-55, 56-69 and 70-plus years, and those subgroups contained approximately 160, 26 and 62 TCR-sequenced participants, respectively. Beyond this particular receptor, the publication reports: Spike-specific TCR breadth and depth rose significantly after two AZD1222 doses compared with day 0 and with MenACWY recipients. Only six AZD1222 recipients were SARS-CoV-2 seropositive at baseline, limiting conclusions about previously exposed vaccinees. Nearly half of unique spike-specific TCRs reportedly recognized epitopes outside regions mutated in the B.1.351 and B.1.1.7 variants. The 56-69-year group was small, and its depth increase did not reach significance, likely because of low power. CD4 TCRs associated with the vaccine covered the entire spike protein, and the dominant responses were in regions 160-218 and 743-854. Because no day 14 peak-response samples were available, repertoires were characterized only after the peak T cell response. Participants were mostly white British and included more females than males, and it was suggested by the authors that clonal diversity may have been underestimated.

In the paper's terms, the time point label means: about 28 days (+/-7) after the second vaccine dose. AZD1222 recipients whose second dose came at about 4 weeks and those whose second dose came at about 12 weeks were combined into one group, since spike-specific TCR depth and breadth did not differ between the two schedules. Vaccinee samples came from UK trials COV001 and COV002, including a single-blind randomized controlled phase 2/3 trial of AZD1222 (ChAdOx1 nCoV-19) in healthy adults. For TCRbeta chain sequencing, PBMC samples were collected from trial participants at day 0 and at day 28 after the second dose. The CDR3 regions of human TCRbeta chains were analyzed by immunosequencing. Processing in the source paper ran as follows. Repertoire TCRs were checked for matches against a reference library of SARS-CoV-2-specific TCRs that had been generated using the MIRA antigen-specificity platform. Breadth was defined as the fraction of unique TCRs that were SARS-CoV-2-associated. Depth was defined as the fraction of total T cells that were SARS-CoV-2-associated. Using the MIRA data, each spike-specific TCR was mapped to the spike region that the TCR reacts to and placed in a CD4 or CD8 class. Log10-transformed breadth and depth values were compared by one-way ANOVA with Sidak's multiple comparisons tests. TCRdb took this table from immuneACCESS and kept in-frame rearrangements with V and J called. Such tables lack part of the clones; where checked against another copy, unresolved V genes explain under half of the gap, and the rest is unexplained. V and J calls and clone size are given by that table; D and trimming were obtained from the DNA. The sample table lists about 150,000 clones, roughly 90% of them with a count of one. The ten most abundant clones make up 3% to 4% of the sample.

A word on this clone: Its antigen is currently not known. Base qualities were left out, and no much larger clone turns up one base away.

This TCR was recovered from an adult who received the AZD1222 COVID-19 vaccine. The sequencing used peripheral blood, collected 28 days after the second AZD1222 dose.

The nucleotide sequence is TGTGCCAGCAGCTCCATTCCCGGGACCGCTATCTCTGGGGCCAACGTCCTGACTTTC. It is translated as CASSSIPGTAISGANVLTF. This chain is built from TRBV6-6 and TRBJ2-6; the D gene is perhaps TRBD1 or TRBD2, as each covers 5 bases. From its cysteine to its phenylalanine, the CDR3 spans 19 amino acids. Of the read, only the CDR3 DNA is kept; its 57 bases are in frame from base 1. CDR1 and CDR2 were assigned from the germline V gene (reference sequence) as MNHNY and SVGAGI. V gives up 6 bases and J gives up 0 bases, and the segment between their germline ends measures 21 bases.